The clone carrying this T cell receptor beta chain was observed a handful of times. This record comes from a study of T cell repertoires in cytomegalovirus infection. The CDR3 runs to 15 residues. Germline CDR1 MDHEN, CDR2 SYDVKM. Trimming removed 6 bases from V and 4 bases from J; junction bases left unmatched: 8. In TCRdb, the reads were re-called with MiXCR into one record per CDR3 protein. The table has approximately 550,000 distinct CDR3 sequences, more than 15% seen once. This sequence was found in a human donor in good health (CMV status not recorded). Some clones in this sample may be carry-over from other donors' samples. The sample taken for sequencing was CD8+ T cells from PBMCs. The chain is built from TRBV28 and TRBJ2-1; 8 positions agree with TRBD2. The CDR3 coding sequence is TGTGCCAGCAGCCCTCGGGCTAGCGGGTACAATGAGCAGTTCTTC. Translated: CASSPRASGYNEQFF.